Here is one T cell receptor beta chain with its context. What it recognizes is unknown. Clones were sequenced by immunoSEQ multiplex PCR, and TCRdb holds only the in-frame ones, with some missing. The repertoire holds roughly 75,000 clones, with roughly 94% as singletons. The donors were in the roughly 130-subject validation cohort, distinct from the roughly 700-subject first cohort. These data originate in a study of cytomegalovirus exposure and HLA in healthy donors. General study findings and limits: As confirmed in vitro, a few CMV-associated chains were specific for CMV antigens. Most TCR sequences were seen very rarely across donors, but some public TCRs occurred in many. The study labeled roughly 160 TCR beta chains cytomegalovirus-associated.

CDR3 length: 15 amino acids. With 8 bases clipped from V and 4 bases from J, the junction kept 12 bases outside the gene matches. Per germline, CDR1 SNHLY and CDR2 FYNNEI. The chain recombines TRBV2 with TRBJ2-3; 7 bases align to TRBD2. Sequenced sample: PBMCs. The TCR comes from a woman aged 18-30 years in good health and CMV-seropositive. CDR3 sequence reads: CASPSGGGEADTQYF. CDR3 in DNA: TGTGCCAGCCCCAGCGGCGGGGGAGAGGCAGATACGCAGTATTTT.